This T cell receptor (beta chain) is from a study of blood T cell repertoires in COVID-19. Study in general: T cells, B-cell-depleted T cells, or PBMCs provided the cDNA or gDNA that served as material.

Clones were sequenced by immunoSEQ multiplex PCR, and TCRdb holds only the in-frame ones, with some missing. The sample lists fewer than 350,000 clones; approximately 90% were seen once. This clone was seen once. Participants were aged about 18 to 89 years, lived in about 26 US areas, and enrolled virtually. CDR3 size: 15 residues. The chain uses TRBV21-1 and TRBJ2-7; the tabulated D call, TRBD2, remains unverified against the DNA. TRBV21-1 is a pseudogene locus. The sample was PBMCs or T cells enriched from blood (not recorded which). The receptor's source is a woman in her 40s who had recovered from COVID-19. The CDR3 sequence: CASSKGLAEAYEQYF. In DNA form, the CDR3 reads TGTGCCAGCAGCAAGGGACTAGCGGAAGCCTACGAGCAGTACTTC.